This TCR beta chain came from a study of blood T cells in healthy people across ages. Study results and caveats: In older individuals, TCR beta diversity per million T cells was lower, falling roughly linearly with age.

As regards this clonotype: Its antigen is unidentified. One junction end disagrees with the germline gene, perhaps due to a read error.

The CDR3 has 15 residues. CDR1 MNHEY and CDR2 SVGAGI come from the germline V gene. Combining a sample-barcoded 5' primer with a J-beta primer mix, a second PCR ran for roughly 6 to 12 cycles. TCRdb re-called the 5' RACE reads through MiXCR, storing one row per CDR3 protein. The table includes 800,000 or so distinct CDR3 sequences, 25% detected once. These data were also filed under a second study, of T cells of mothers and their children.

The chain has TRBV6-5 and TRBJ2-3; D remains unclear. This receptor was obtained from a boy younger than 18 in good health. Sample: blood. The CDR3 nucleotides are TGTGCCAGCAGTTACAGGGAAGGTAGTACAGATACGCTGTATTTT. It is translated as CASSYREGSTDTLYF.